This T cell receptor (beta chain) was captured in a study of blood T cell repertoires in COVID-19. Background on the study: Sample material is recorded as cDNA or gDNA derived from T cells, B-cell-depleted T cells, or PBMCs.

Only in-frame clones appear in the TCRdb table, and some are missing; sequencing was by immunoSEQ multiplex PCR. Found here are some 200,000 clones, roughly 79% of them singletons; the top ten hold around 12%. The germline V and J ends were trimmed by 0 bases and 8 bases, with 8 bases remaining between them. The germline gives CDR1 SGHRS, CDR2 YFSETQ. CDR3 length: 13 residues. Enrolment of Seattle patients took place during active infection, and they were followed longitudinally. The specimen sequenced was peripheral blood. This receptor was identified in an elderly woman with COVID-19, enrolled during active disease. The chain joins TRBV5-1 to TRBJ1-4; weak D call: TRBD1 (5 bases). Here the CDR3 reads CASSLVPGEKLFF. The CDR3 DNA sequence: TGCGCCAGCAGCTTGGTCCCAGGGGAAAAACTGTTTTTT.